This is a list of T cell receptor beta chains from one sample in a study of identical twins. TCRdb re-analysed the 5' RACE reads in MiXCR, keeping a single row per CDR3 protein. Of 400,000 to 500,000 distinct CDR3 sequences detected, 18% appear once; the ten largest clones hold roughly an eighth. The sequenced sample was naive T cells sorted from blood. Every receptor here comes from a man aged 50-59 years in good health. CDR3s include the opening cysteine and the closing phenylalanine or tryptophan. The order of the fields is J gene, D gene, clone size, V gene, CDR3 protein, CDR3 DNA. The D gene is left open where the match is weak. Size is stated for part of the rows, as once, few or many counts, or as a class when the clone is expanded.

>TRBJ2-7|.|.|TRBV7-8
CASSQTGGLINEQYF
TGTGCCAGCAGTCAAACTGGGGGGCTTATAAACGAGCAGTACTTC
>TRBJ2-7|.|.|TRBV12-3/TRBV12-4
CGSSSTYEQYF
TGTGGCAGCAGCTCCACCTACGAGCAGTACTTC
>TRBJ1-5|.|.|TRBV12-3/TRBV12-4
CASSLPPGQPQHF
TGTGCCAGCAGTTTGCCCCCGGGTCAGCCCCAGCATTTT
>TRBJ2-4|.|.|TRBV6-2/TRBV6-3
CASSFRDFSKNIQYF
TGTGCCAGCAGTTTCCGGGACTTTTCCAAAAACATTCAGTACTTC
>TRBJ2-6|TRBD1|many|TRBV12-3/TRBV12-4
CASSLIGNRGILSGANVLTF
TGTGCCAGCAGTTTAATCGGGAACAGGGGAATTCTCTCTGGGGCCAACGTCCTGACTTTC
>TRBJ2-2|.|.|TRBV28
CASSPRSNTGELFF
TGTGCCAGCAGCCCGAGGAGTAACACCGGGGAGCTGTTTTTT
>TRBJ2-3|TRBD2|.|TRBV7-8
CASSFSGRPDTQYF
TGTGCCAGCAGCTTTAGCGGGAGACCAGATACGCAGTATTTT
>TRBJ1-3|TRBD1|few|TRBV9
CASSSSLHRGSGNTIYF
TGTGCCAGCAGCTCCAGCTTGCACAGGGGATCTGGAAACACCATATATTTT
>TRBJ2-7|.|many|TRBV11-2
CASSLRTVVTPSSYEQYF
TGTGCCAGCAGCCTACGTACGGTCGTGACGCCTAGCTCCTACGAGCAGTACTTC
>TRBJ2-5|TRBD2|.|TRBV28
CASSFVQGLANQETQYF
TGTGCCAGCAGTTTTGTCCAGGGACTAGCGAACCAAGAGACCCAGTACTTC